Sequencing of this TCR beta chain was carried out in a study of shared clonotypes between healthy human individuals. Study-wide points: Four donors shared about 4.5% of their naive CD4 clonotypes.

The data were produced by immunoSEQ multiplex PCR, yet TCRdb's version contains in-frame clones alone and is incomplete. The sample carries about 1 million clones, about 75% recorded once. Concerning this clone: Its target is unknown.

V gave up 4 bases and J gave up 7 bases, with 17 bases separating them. The CDR3 has 15 residues. In germline, CDR1 is MNHNS, CDR2 SASEGT. The chain has TRBV6-1 and TRBJ1-5; D not resolved. The receptor's source is a man younger than 35 in good health. The sequenced sample was memory CD4+ T cells sorted from blood. Stated subset: CD45RA-negative fraction. CDR3 amino acids: CASSVSWTDVQPQHF. The CDR3 nucleotides read TGTGCCAGCAGTGTTTCCTGGACGGACGTACAGCCCCAGCATTTT.